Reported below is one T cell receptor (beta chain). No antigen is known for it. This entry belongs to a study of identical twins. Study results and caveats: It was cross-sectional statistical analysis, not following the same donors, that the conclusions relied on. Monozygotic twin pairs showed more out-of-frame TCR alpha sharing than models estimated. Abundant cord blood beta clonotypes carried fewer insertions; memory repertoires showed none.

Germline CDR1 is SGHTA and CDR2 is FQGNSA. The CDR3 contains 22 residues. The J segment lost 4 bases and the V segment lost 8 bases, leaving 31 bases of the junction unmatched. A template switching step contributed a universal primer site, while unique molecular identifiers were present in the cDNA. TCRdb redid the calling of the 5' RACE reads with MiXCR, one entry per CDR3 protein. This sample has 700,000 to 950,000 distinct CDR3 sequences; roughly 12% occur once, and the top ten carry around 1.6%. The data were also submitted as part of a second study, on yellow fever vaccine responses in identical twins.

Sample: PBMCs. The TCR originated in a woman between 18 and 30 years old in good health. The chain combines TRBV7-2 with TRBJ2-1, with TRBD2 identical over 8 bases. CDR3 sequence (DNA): TGTGCCAGCCCAGGACCATACCCCCGTGGGTTCCAGCGGGAGCCCCCTTACAATGAGCAGTTCTTC. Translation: CASPGPYPRGFQREPPYNEQFF.